Below, 18 T cell receptor beta chains from the same sample are listed, as sequenced in a study of T cells in Graves' hyperthyroidism and ophthalmopathy. There were TCR beta CDR3 regions amplified from RNA transcripts. Using the HTBI primer set, a first-round RT-PCR was run on the TCR CDR3. One entry per CDR3 protein, called by TCRdb with MiXCR from the multiplex PCR reads. Seen here are some 400,000 distinct CDR3 sequences, roughly 14% observed once, and the top ten hold less than 25%. Sequences were obtained from blood. All receptors come from a man in his thirties or forties with Graves' hyperthyroidism that later progressed to Graves' ophthalmopathy.

This clonotype occurred a few times. CDR3 nucleotide sequence: TGTGCCAGCAGCGTAGGGGCGATAGAGGGGGACAGGGGGTTTGGACGCTATGGCTACACCTTC. Translating gives CASSVGAIEGDRGFGRYGYTF. This chain connects TRBV9 to TRBJ1-2; 11 bases agree with TRBD1. V shed 0 bases, J shed 4 bases, and the junction held 20 bases outside the gene matches. This CDR3 is built from 21 residues. The germline CDR1 and CDR2 sequences are SGDLS and YYNGEE.

This chain links TRBV5-1 with TRBJ2-4; D might be TRBD1 or TRBD2, each matching 5 bases. Germline values: CDR1 SGHRS, CDR2 YFSETQ. Trimming removed 0 bases at V and 6 bases at J, with 10 bases between. The CDR3 is made up of 14 amino acids. The CDR3 reads CASSLAMGVNIQYF. The DNA for the CDR3 is TGCGCCAGCAGCTTGGCCATGGGGGTAAACATTCAGTACTTC.

This clonotype came up a few times. The CDR3 coding sequence is TGTGCCAGCAGCCTCCGACCGGGACGTAGAGGCAATGAGCAGTTCTTC. This gives the protein CASSLRPGRRGNEQFF. This chain joins TRBV7-9 and TRBJ2-1; D may match TRBD1 or TRBD2 (5 bases each). Per the germline V gene, CDR1 is SEHNR and CDR2 is FQNEAQ (reference sequence). The CDR3 runs 16 residues. The ends were cut back, 5 bases at V and 6 bases at J, with 20 bases in the middle.

J is TRBJ1-1 and V is TRBV5-4; a possible D gene is TRBD1 (6 bases). The V end was cut by 8 bases, the J end by 4 bases, with 18 bases between. Germline V gives CDR1 SGHNT, CDR2 YYREEE (reference sequence). The CDR3 spans 14 residues. The CDR3 nucleotides are TGTGCCAGTTCTCAAGGGTGGGGGCTCACTGAAGCTTTCTTT. Translating gives CASSQGWGLTEAFF.

This clonotype was observed at least ten times. The rearrangement links TRBV9 to TRBJ1-2, with D maybe TRBD1 (5 bases). V dropped 0 bases and J dropped 2 bases, with 14 bases sitting between them. The CDR3 loop spans 16 amino acids. From germline, CDR1 is SGDLS and CDR2 YYNGEE. This CDR3 reads CASSVARDAENYGYTF. Written as DNA, the CDR3 is TGTGCCAGCAGCGTAGCGCGGGACGCTGAGAACTATGGCTACACCTTC. Full variable domain (rest looked up from reference TRBV9 and TRBJ1-2): DSGVTQTPKHLITATGQRVTLRCSPRSGDLSVYWYQQSLDQGLQFLIQYYNGEERAKGNILERFSAQQFPDLHSELNLSSLELGDSALYFCASSVARDAENYGYTFGSGTRLTVV.

Many counts were recorded for this clonotype. V and J are TRBV9 and TRBJ1-5; 8 bases align to TRBD1. The CDR3 runs 15 residues. With V trimmed by 4 bases and J by 3 bases, 6 bases remained unmatched. CDR1 and CDR2 from the germline V gene are SGDLS and YYNGEE. The CDR3 sequence: CASSRTGLANQPQHF. In DNA form, the CDR3 reads TGTGCCAGCAGCCGGACAGGGCTTGCCAATCAGCCCCAGCATTTT.

This clonotype was observed a few times. The gene calls are TRBV18 and TRBJ2-7; D remains unclear. Per germline, CDR1 KGHSH and CDR2 LQKENI. The CDR3 consists of 14 residues. Trimming took 3 bases from V and 2 from J, leaving 11 bases between them. CDR3 sequence reads: CASSPNSKPYEQYF. CDR3 DNA sequence: TGTGCCAGCTCACCTAATAGCAAACCCTACGAGCAGTACTTC.

This clonotype has a count of ten or more. V usage is TRBV7-9 and J usage is TRBJ2-7, with D perhaps matching TRBD1 (5 bases). Germline V gene data show CDR1 as SEHNR and CDR2 as FQNEAQ (reference sequence). The V end was cut by 3 bases, the J end by 7 bases, with 7 bases between. The CDR3 runs 11 residues. CDR3 sequence (DNA): TGTGCCAGCAGCTTCGACAGAGAGCAGTACTTC. It encodes CASSFDREQYF.

CDR3 amino acids: CASSSLRDGVHEQYF. The CDR3 nucleotides read TGTGCCAGCAGCTCTCTCCGGGACGGCGTACACGAGCAGTACTTC. This rearrangement joins TRBV7-9 to TRBJ2-7, with D perhaps matching TRBD1 or TRBD2 (5 bases each). Deletions cut 4 bases from V and 5 bases from J, with 18 bases between. Germline CDR1 is SEHNR and CDR2 is FQNEAQ (reference sequence). This CDR3 contains 15 residues.

The gene calls are TRBV6-5 and TRBJ2-2, with D tentatively TRBD2 (7 bases). Between the trimmed V and J ends, which lost 2 bases and 4 bases, there was a span of 11 bases. The CDR3 is 15 residues long. Germline V CDR1 and CDR2: MNHEY, SVGAGI. The CDR3 DNA follows: TGTGCCAGCAGTTACGAGGGGGGGGGCACCGGGGAGCTGTTTTTT. This codes for CASSYEGGGTGELFF.

The sample holds a few counts of this clonotype. Here the CDR3 DNA reads TGTGCCTGGAGGAGCCCTCCGATGAGGGGCAACGTGAAACTGTTTTTT. Its protein product is CAWRSPPMRGNVKLFF. The chain links TRBV30 to TRBJ1-4, with D possibly being TRBD1 (5 bases). The CDR3 extends over 16 amino acids. The V end was cut by 3 bases, the J end by 11 bases, with 25 bases between. Germline-derived CDR1 and CDR2 are GTSNPN and SVGIG (reference sequence).

Ten or more counts support this clonotype. The chain recombines TRBV20-1 with TRBJ2-3; 10 nucleotides align to TRBD2. Trimming cost V 4 bases and J 2 bases; bases outside gene matches: 6. The CDR3 spans 15 residues. Looked up from germline, CDR1 is DFQATT and CDR2 is SNEGSKA (reference sequence). The CDR3 DNA sequence: TGCAGTGCTACTTCTACTAGCGGGAACACAGATACGCAGTATTTT. This sequence encodes CSATSTSGNTDTQYF.

In this sample, this clonotype turned up many times. DNA of the CDR3: TGCAGTGTGAGTGAGCAGTACTTC. Translating gives CSVSEQYF. V gene TRBV20-1 combines with J gene TRBJ2-7, with D hard to call. The CDR3 totals 8 residues. Germline values: CDR1 DFQATT, CDR2 SNEGSKA (reference sequence). V lost 7 bases and J lost 7, with 5 bases in between.

This clonotype was seen repeatedly, ten times or more. The V gene is TRBV20-1, the J gene TRBJ1-1; possibly TRBD1 for D (5 bases). With 0 bases removed from V and 10 bases from J, the gap between germline ends came to 9 bases. Germline CDR1 DFQATT, CDR2 SNEGSKA (reference sequence). The CDR3 spans 11 residues. The CDR3 region has the DNA TGCAGTGCTAGAGACAGGGAGGGAGCTTTCTTT. This gives the protein CSARDREGAFF.

This clonotype showed up many times. The rearrangement links TRBV11-1 to TRBJ1-1; D might be TRBD1 (6 bases). This CDR3 has 15 amino acids. V lost 4 bases to trimming and J lost 5 bases, with 17 bases between them. Per the germline V gene, CDR1 is SGHAT and CDR2 is FQDESV (reference sequence). CDR3 loop: CASSYRQGRRTEAFF. CDR3 nucleotide sequence: TGTGCCAGCAGCTATAGGCAGGGGCGACGGACTGAAGCTTTCTTT.

Regarding this clonotype: Given a much more abundant clone one base away, this may be a read error. The chain employs TRBV19 and TRBJ1-1; D not resolved. Germline V gives CDR1 LNHDA, CDR2 SQIVND (reference sequence). The CDR3 runs to 16 residues. The CDR3 loop is CASSKAQSNWIAEALF. CDR3 DNA sequence: TGTGCCAGTAGTAAGGCACAGTCAAACTGGATCGCTGAAGCTCTCTTT.

In this sample, this clonotype turned up many times. This chain connects TRBV12-5 to TRBJ2-7; TRBD1 might be the D (6 bases). Trimming left V 2 bases short and J 3 bases short, with 14 bases between. Per germline, CDR1 LGHNT and CDR2 FRNRAP. This CDR3 has 15 residues. The CDR3 region is CASGLPTGTFYEQYF. The CDR3 DNA follows: TGTGCTAGTGGTTTGCCCACCGGGACATTCTACGAGCAGTACTTC.

This clonotype was observed many times. The chain combines TRBV12-3 or TRBV12-4 with TRBJ2-1; 16 bases are shared with TRBD2. The CDR3 is 21 residues long. After removal of 5 bases from V and 3 bases from J, the junction contained 16 bases not matched to a gene. CDR3 coding DNA: TGTGCCAGCAGTCCTAGTCCCGGGACTAGCGGGGGGGCCGGATACTACAATGAGCAGTTCTTC. It specifies CASSPSPGTSGGAGYYNEQFF.